Shown below are 27 T cell receptor beta chains from a single sample sequenced in a study of cytomegalovirus exposure and HLA in healthy donors. The PCR had 60 Vbeta and 13 Jbeta primers. This table comes from immunoSEQ multiplex PCR, and its TCRdb copy is limited to in-frame clones, with some not included. The profile shows 120,000 or so clones, about four fifths of them singletons. The sample taken for sequencing was PBMCs. The receptor source for this set is a woman between 35 and 50 years old in good health and CMV-seronegative.

V and J are TRBV25-1 and TRBJ2-7; 11 bases map to TRBD1. This CDR3 contains 17 residues. V trimming: 2 bases; J trimming: 4 bases; junction bases outside the gene matches: 10. CDR1 is MGHDK and CDR2 is SYGVNS in the germline V gene. The CDR3 sequence: CASSEPGTGGRKYEQYF. CDR3 in DNA: TGTGCCAGCAGTGAACCCGGGACAGGGGGAAGAAAATACGAGCAGTACTTC.

This chain uses TRBV5-1 with TRBJ2-3; 10 nucleotides match TRBD2. Germline V lookup: CDR1 SGHRS, CDR2 YFSETQ. The V segment lost 7 bases and the J segment 6 bases; nucleotides outside the gene matches: 11. The CDR3 has 15 residues. The CDR3 protein is CASGTSGEIWDTQYF. The CDR3 DNA sequence: TGCGCCAGCGGAACTAGCGGGGAAATTTGGGATACGCAGTATTTT.

This rearrangement joins TRBV6-1 to TRBJ2-1, with D perhaps matching TRBD1 (6 bases). V lost 3 bases and J lost 5, with 14 bases in between. This CDR3 has 15 residues. Germline loops: CDR1 MNHNS, CDR2 SASEGT. For the CDR3, the DNA is TGTGCCAGCAGTGAGGGGACATCAGTCCACAATGAGCAGTTCTTC. It is translated as CASSEGTSVHNEQFF.

The chain uses TRBV25-1 and TRBJ2-7, with 7 positions matching TRBD2. Germline V CDR1 and CDR2: MGHDK, SYGVNS. The CDR3 spans 13 residues. V lost 8 bases, J lost 2 bases, and 6 bases stayed unmatched. The CDR3 protein is CASGEAGTYEQYF. The CDR3 bases are TGTGCCAGCGGAGAAGCGGGGACCTACGAGCAGTACTTC.

V usage is TRBV28 and J usage is TRBJ2-7; unclear D gene. With 3 bases removed from V and 6 bases from J, the gap between germline ends came to 12 bases. The CDR3 has 13 residues. Germline-derived CDR1 and CDR2 are MDHEN and SYDVKM. The CDR3 bases are TGTGCCAGCAGTTTTTGGTCAAGTAGCGAGCAGTACTTC. Protein: CASSFWSSSEQYF.

V and J are TRBV6-1 and TRBJ1-2; a possible D gene is TRBD1 (6 bases). Germline loops: CDR1 MNHNS, CDR2 SASEGT. V was cut by 0 bases and J by 8 bases, with 10 bases left in between. This CDR3 is built from 13 residues. The CDR3 DNA reads TGTGCCAGCAGTGAAGCGGGGGCGCGGGGCTACACCTTC. As protein: CASSEAGARGYTF.

J is TRBJ2-7 and V is TRBV18, with D perhaps matching TRBD1 (6 bases). V lost 3 bases and J 2 bases, leaving 14 bases between the germline ends. Germline-derived CDR1 and CDR2 are KGHSH and LQKENI. The CDR3 has 15 amino acids. Here the CDR3 DNA reads TGTGCCAGCTCACCCACAGGGAATAGCCCCTACGAGCAGTACTTC. Its translation is CASSPTGNSPYEQYF.

A few counts support this clone. The chain has TRBV6-6 and TRBJ1-6; D might be TRBD1 (6 bases). Germline CDR1 reads MNHNY; CDR2 reads SVGAGI (reference sequence). Trimming stripped 6 bases from V and 4 bases from J, with 7 bases between. The CDR3 is made up of 13 amino acids. The CDR3 nucleotides read TGTGCCAGCAGCGACAGGTATAATTCACCCCTCCACTTT. Translated, it gives CASSDRYNSPLHF.

V gene TRBV19 combines with J gene TRBJ2-5; D perhaps matches TRBD1 (5 bases). The J call may be faulty, since TRBJ2-7 better matches the DNA end. CDR3 length equals 15 residues. Germline loops: CDR1 LNHDA, CDR2 SQIVND (reference sequence). The DNA for the CDR3 is TGTGCCAGTAGGGAGCTGGACACAGGACATGGCGAGCAGTACTTC. Protein product: CASRELDTGHGEQYF.

V gene TRBV11-2 combines with J gene TRBJ2-5, with a weak D call TRBD2 (6 bases). The J call may be mistaken, given a closer DNA end match to TRBJ2-7. Germline V CDR1 and CDR2: SGHAT, FQNNGV. This CDR3 has 16 amino acids. The CDR3 sequence is CASSFLPGDSTYEQYF. As DNA, the CDR3 is TGTGCCAGCAGCTTCCTGCCGGGAGATTCCACCTACGAGCAGTACTTC.

This clone was seen once. V gene TRBV4-1 combines with J gene TRBJ2-1, with TRBD2 matching over 8 bases. This CDR3 region has 15 residues. The J segment lost 8 bases and the V segment lost 1 base, leaving 7 bases of the junction unmatched. The germline V gene encodes CDR1 MGHRA and CDR2 YSYEKL. The CDR3 spells CASSQVSGSPHEQFF. CDR3 DNA sequence: TGCGCCAGCAGCCAAGTGAGCGGGAGTCCCCATGAGCAGTTCTTC.

The chain joins TRBV5-4 to TRBJ1-1; D is ambiguous. The germline gives CDR1 SGHNT, CDR2 YYREEE (reference sequence). This CDR3 is built from 13 residues. Trimming stripped 6 bases from V and 5 bases from J, with 14 bases between. The CDR3: CASTAPGSTEAFF. The CDR3 nucleotides read TGTGCCAGCACCGCACCGGGGAGTACTGAAGCTTTCTTT.

The chain carries TRBV6-5 and TRBJ1-2, with 7 bases lining up with TRBD1. Germline trimming cut 6 bases from V and 0 bases from J; bases unmatched to any gene: 7. The CDR3 length is 15 residues. CDR1 is MNHEY and CDR2 is SVGAGI in the germline V gene. CDR3 DNA: TGTGCCAGCAGCCCCGCCGGGACAGCTAACTATGGCTACACCTTC. This encodes CASSPAGTANYGYTF.

This rearrangement joins TRBV6-1 to TRBJ2-1, with a weak D call TRBD2 (6 bases). Germline CDR1 MNHNS, CDR2 SASEGT. V was trimmed by 1 base and J by 0 bases, leaving 13 bases between them. The CDR3 contains 17 residues. This CDR3 reads CASSEVRGTSSYNEQFF. The CDR3 coding sequence is TGTGCCAGCAGTGAAGTACGGGGGACCAGCTCCTACAATGAGCAGTTCTTC.

This sequence joins TRBV5-5 and TRBJ2-3; a weak D match, TRBD2 (7 bases). The CDR3 is 16 amino acids. Germline V lookup: CDR1 SGHKS, CDR2 YYEKEE (reference sequence). V gave up 6 bases and J gave up 5 bases, with 22 bases separating them. The CDR3 DNA is TGTGCCAGCACCGGGGGGAGCGGAGTAGGGGGAGATACGCAGTATTTT. It encodes CASTGGSGVGGDTQYF.

The chain joins TRBV29-1 to TRBJ1-5; D may be TRBD1 (5 bases). The germline V gene has CDR1 SQVTM and CDR2 ANQGSEA. Trimming left V 4 bases short and J 5 bases short, with 9 bases between. The CDR3 totals 12 residues. The CDR3 protein is CSVAQGDQPQHF. In DNA, the CDR3 is TGCAGCGTTGCTCAGGGCGATCAGCCCCAGCATTTT. Filled out from reference TRBV29-1 and TRBJ1-5, the complete variable domain reads SAVISQKPSRDICQRGTSLTIQCQVDSQVTMMFWYRQQPGQSLTLIATANQGSEATYESGFVIDKFPISRPNLTFSTLTVSNMSPEDSSIYLCSVAQGDQPQHFGDGTRLSIL.

This sequence joins TRBV27 and TRBJ2-5, with TRBD1 matching over 10 bases. CDR1 and CDR2 from the germline V gene are MNHEY and SMNVEV (reference sequence). The CDR3 extends over 14 amino acids. V trimming: 6 bases; J trimming: 4 bases; junction bases outside the gene matches: 5. The CDR3 coding sequence is TGTGCCAGCAGAACTTGGGACAGGGGAGAGACCCAGTACTTC. Amino acid sequence: CASRTWDRGETQYF.

This clone turned up a few times. Other DNA sequences within the sample encode an identical CDR3. The chain recombines TRBV6-1 with TRBJ2-1, with D perhaps TRBD2 (6 bases). The germline V gene has CDR1 MNHNS and CDR2 SASEGT. There are 14 residues in the CDR3. V was pared by 0 bases and J by 4 bases, with 7 bases between. CDR3 protein: CASSEAGGYNEQFF. The CDR3 DNA follows: TGTGCCAGCAGTGAAGCGGGGGGTTACAATGAGCAGTTCTTC.

The chain combines TRBV4-1 with TRBJ2-7, with TRBD1 identical over 7 bases. CDR3 length: 15 residues. V lost 2 bases to trimming and J lost 5 bases; unmatched junction nucleotides: 9. CDR1 MGHRA and CDR2 YSYEKL come from the germline V gene. The CDR3 protein is CASSQPRGGLNEQYF. In DNA, the CDR3 is TGCGCCAGCAGCCAACCCCGAGGGGGCCTAAACGAGCAGTACTTC.

CDR3 DNA: TGTGCCAGCAGCACCACCGGGACAGGTCTCTACGAGCAGTACTTC. Protein sequence: CASSTTGTGLYEQYF. The chain has TRBV5-4 and TRBJ2-7, with 8 bases matching TRBD1. The trim removed 4 bases at V and 3 bases at J, leaving 9 bases unmatched. CDR3 length: 15 amino acids. Germline CDR1 and CDR2: SGHNT and YYREEE (reference sequence).

The chain combines TRBV5-4 with TRBJ2-3; 8 positions match TRBD1. The germline gives CDR1 SGHNT, CDR2 YYREEE (reference sequence). CDR3 size: 14 residues. Germline trimming cut 0 bases from V and 10 bases from J; bases unmatched to any gene: 7. The CDR3 reads CASSLGQGAKAQYF. CDR3 nucleotide sequence: TGTGCCAGCAGCTTGGGGCAGGGGGCGAAGGCGCAGTATTTT.

V gene TRBV6-6 combines with J gene TRBJ2-5; 7 bases match TRBD1. The CDR3 covers 14 residues. Looked up from germline, CDR1 is MNHNY and CDR2 is SVGAGI (reference sequence). With 2 bases clipped from V and 5 bases from J, the junction kept 5 bases outside the gene matches. The CDR3 nucleotides are TGTGCCAGCAGTTACACGACAGGGTTGGAGACCCAGTACTTC. Translated: CASSYTTGLETQYF.

This clone was seen just once. The chain recombines TRBV13 with TRBJ2-4, with TRBD2 identical over 10 bases. V dropped 3 bases and J dropped 3; count of bases not matched to a gene: 8. CDR1 PRHDT and CDR2 FYEKMQ come from the germline V gene (reference sequence). The CDR3 spans 17 residues. CDR3 loop: CASSFERGGPSKNIQYF. CDR3 bases: TGTGCCAGCAGCTTTGAGCGGGGGGGCCCAAGCAAAAACATTCAGTACTTC.

The CDR3 region is CASSYVSGSEQFF. The CDR3 DNA reads as TGTGCCAGCAGTTACGTTTCGGGGTCGGAGCAGTTCTTC. The chain uses TRBV6-5 and TRBJ2-1; D may be TRBD2 (5 bases). The germline gives CDR1 MNHEY, CDR2 SVGAGI. There are 13 residues in the CDR3. The V and J ends lost 2 bases and 10 bases respectively, with 12 bases between them.

The V and J genes are TRBV7-3 and TRBJ2-2; 8 bases are shared with TRBD2. V lost 1 base, J lost 0 bases, and 7 bases stayed unmatched. CDR3 size: 18 residues. CDR1 and CDR2 from the germline V gene are SGHTA and FQGTGA. DNA of the CDR3: TGTGCCAGCAGCTTAAGGCCCTCCGGGGGGGCGAACACCGGGGAGCTGTTTTTT. Its protein is CASSLRPSGGANTGELFF.

The chain carries TRBV10-3 and TRBJ2-1; D is perhaps TRBD2 (6 bases). Germline assignment: CDR1 ENHRY and CDR2 SYGVKD. This CDR3 is built from 15 residues. Trimming stripped 2 bases from V and 4 bases from J, with 12 bases between. CDR3 in amino acids: CAISETTGVYNEQFF. The CDR3 DNA reads as TGTGCCATCAGTGAGACAACGGGGGTTTACAATGAGCAGTTCTTC.

The chain uses TRBV5-1 and TRBJ2-3; the match to TRBD2 covers 7 bases. The length of the CDR3 is 17 residues. Germline V CDR1 and CDR2: SGHRS, YFSETQ. The trim removed 3 bases at V and 2 bases at J, leaving 12 bases unmatched. CDR3 protein: CASSSHEGLADTDTQYF. As DNA, the CDR3 is TGCGCCAGCAGCTCCCACGAAGGGCTAGCGGACACAGATACGCAGTATTTT.